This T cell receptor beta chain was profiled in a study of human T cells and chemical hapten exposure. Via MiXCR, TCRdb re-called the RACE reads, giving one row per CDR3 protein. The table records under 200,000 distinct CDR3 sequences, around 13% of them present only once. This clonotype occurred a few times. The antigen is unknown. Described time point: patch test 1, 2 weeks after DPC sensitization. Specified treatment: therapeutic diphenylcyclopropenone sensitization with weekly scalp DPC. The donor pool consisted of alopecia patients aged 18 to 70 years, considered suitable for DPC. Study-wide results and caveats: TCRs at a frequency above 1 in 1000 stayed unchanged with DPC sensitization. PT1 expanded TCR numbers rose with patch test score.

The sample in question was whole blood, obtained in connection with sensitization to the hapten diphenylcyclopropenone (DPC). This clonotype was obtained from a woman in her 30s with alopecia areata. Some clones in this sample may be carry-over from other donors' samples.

CDR3: CASSSLVGYTF. CDR3 bases: TGTGCCAGCAGTTCGCTTGTCGGCTACACCTTC. The chain combines TRBV12-3 or TRBV12-4 with TRBJ1-2; D not resolved. V lost 4 bases and J lost 8, with 8 bases in between. This CDR3 contains 11 residues.